Listed below are T cell receptor beta chains from one sample, sequenced in a study of radiation and T cells in renal cell carcinoma. Generated by immunoSEQ multiplex PCR, the TCRdb table keeps only in-frame clones and is missing some. The sample lists 20,000 to 25,000 clones; 60% to 80% were seen once. Sample: blood, taken from a patient whose treatment included radiotherapy and nephrectomy. Every receptor here comes from a man aged 55 to 69 with renal cell carcinoma. CDR3s include the opening cysteine and the closing phenylalanine or tryptophan. A D gene is named only where the DNA matches it firmly. Size is omitted from some rows. Given values are once, few, many or a class for expanded clones.

TRBV27	TRBJ2-5	NA	NA	TGTGCCAGCGGGGACCTTCGGGCCCAGTACTTC	CASGDLRAQYF
TRBV7-2	TRBJ2-5	TRBD2	NA	TGTGCCAGCAGCCCTTTAGTTTCTAGCGGGACCCAGTACTTC	CASSPLVSSGTQYF
TRBV19	TRBJ1-1	NA	NA	TGTGCCAGTAGTCGCGTCACAAACATGAACACTGAAGCTTTCTTT	CASSRVTNMNTEAFF
TRBV19	TRBJ2-6	NA	NA	TGTGCCAGTAGTATCCTCGGCTCTGGGGCCAACGTCCTGACTTTC	CASSILGSGANVLTF
TRBV15	TRBJ2-5	NA	NA	TGTGCCACCAGCAGAGATGGGCAGGCCTCAGGGACCCAGTACTTC	CATSRDGQASGTQYF
TRBV15	TRBJ2-3	TRBD2	NA	TGTGCCACCAGTATCGGACTAGCTAGCACAGATACGCAGTATTTT	CATSIGLASTDTQYF
TRBV6-5	TRBJ1-2	NA	NA	TGTGCCAGCAGTTTCGCGGATATGGAGGGCTACACCTTC	CASSFADMEGYTF
TRBV10-1	TRBJ2-1	TRBD2	NA	TGCGCCAGCAGTGAAAACGCGGGAGGCGGCAATGAGCAGTTCTTC	CASSENAGGGNEQFF
TRBV7-9	TRBJ2-7	NA	once	TGTGCCAGCAGCTTAGTGCCGACCCGCGAGCAGTACTTC	CASSLVPTREQYF
TRBV7-7	TRBJ2-3	TRBD2	NA	TGTGCTAGCAGCAAAGGGACTAGCGGATACACAGATACGCAGTATTTT	CASSKGTSGYTDTQYF
TRBV7-2	TRBJ2-7	NA	NA	TGTGCCAGCAGCTCGCTCTACGAGCAGTACTTC	CASSSLYEQYF
TRBV29-1	TRBJ1-2	NA	NA	TGCAGCGTTTCCCCTACCGGTGGCTACACCTTC	CSVSPTGGYTF
TRBV7-2	TRBJ2-5	TRBD2	once	TGTGCCAGCAGCCCGCGGACTAGCGGGAGTCAAGAGACCCAGTACTTC	CASSPRTSGSQETQYF
TRBV11-1	TRBJ1-1	NA	few	TGTGCCAGCAGCTTGGACATCAACACTGAAGCTTTCTTT	CASSLDINTEAFF
TRBV11-2	TRBJ2-5	NA	NA	TGTGCCAGCAGCTTACTCTCGAATTTGCTGTACTTC	CASSLLSNLLYF
TRBV30	TRBJ2-3	TRBD2	NA	TGTGCCTGGAGTGGGATCGCCCGTGCGGGAGGGCCAGATACGCAGTATTTT	CAWSGIARAGGPDTQYF
TRBV19	TRBJ2-7	TRBD1	NA	TGTGCCAGTAGTAGTCCCGGGACAGGACCATCGGAGCAGTACTTC	CASSSPGTGPSEQYF
TRBV10-3	TRBJ2-6	TRBD1	NA	TGTGCCATCACCCCCGGACAGGGTCTGAGCACTGGGGCCAACGTCCTGACTTTC	CAITPGQGLSTGANVLTF
TRBV29-1	TRBJ2-1	NA	NA	TGCAGAGTTGACGAGGGGCGTGAGCAGTTCTTC	CRVDEGREQFF
TRBV15	TRBJ2-7	NA	NA	TGTGCCACCAGCAGAGTCTATACGGACTACGAGCAGTACTTC	CATSRVYTDYEQYF
TRBV7-9	TRBJ1-3	TRBD1	NA	TGTGCCAGCAGCTTAAAAGGCGGGACAGGGGCAGGAAACACCATATATTTT	CASSLKGGTGAGNTIYF
TRBV7-2	TRBJ1-2	TRBD1	NA	TGTGCCAGCAGCTTAGGCTCAGGGGGCGCGGGCTATGGCTACACCTTC	CASSLGSGGAGYGYTF
TRBV4-1	TRBJ1-5	NA	NA	TGCGCCAGCAGCCAAGATCATGGCGGTGGTAATCAGCCCCAGCATTTT	CASSQDHGGGNQPQHF
TRBV2	TRBJ2-5	NA	NA	TGTGCCCAGGGGTTAGAGACCCAGTACTTC	CAQGLETQYF
TRBV7-9	TRBJ2-3	NA	NA	TGTGCCAGCAGCCGGGACGGGACTCACCTCGTGGCGCAGTATTTT	CASSRDGTHLVAQYF
TRBV7-9	TRBJ1-4	NA	once	TGTGCCAGCAGCTTAGAGGACACTGGGGTGTTTTTT	CASSLEDTGVFF
TRBV5-1	TRBJ1-4	NA	NA	TGCGCCAGCAGCTTGGAGCCAGGGAGAGAAAAACTGTTTTTT	CASSLEPGREKLFF
TRBV9	TRBJ2-5	NA	NA	TGTGCCAGCAGCGTGGGCCAAGAGACCCAGTACTTC	CASSVGQETQYF
TRBV30	TRBJ2-6	NA	NA	TGTGCCTGGAGGTATTATGGGGCCAACGTCCTGACTTTC	CAWRYYGANVLTF
TRBV7-2	TRBJ1-3	NA	NA	TGTGCCAGCAGCTTAAGGGGGTTGGGTGGAAACACCATATATTTT	CASSLRGLGGNTIYF
TRBV21-1	TRBJ2-7	NA	NA	TGTGCCAGCAGCAAAGCCCCCTGGACAGAGATCTACGAGCAGTACTTC	CASSKAPWTEIYEQYF
TRBV11-2	TRBJ2-3	NA	NA	TGTGCCAGCAGCTTAGCGGGGAGCACAGATACGCAGTATTTT	CASSLAGSTDTQYF
TRBV5-5	TRBJ1-2	TRBD1	NA	TGTGCCAGCAGCTCGGACAGGCGGGGCTACACCTTC	CASSSDRRGYTF
TRBV7-9	TRBJ2-7	TRBD2	many	TGTGCCAGCAGCTTGGGGGGGAGCGACGAGCAGTACTTC	CASSLGGSDEQYF
TRBV5-4	TRBJ2-5	NA	NA	TGTGCCAGCAGCTCGGGCGGCCAAGAGACCCAGTACTTC	CASSSGGQETQYF
TRBV5-1	TRBJ2-7	TRBD1	NA	TGCGCCAGCAGCCCGGACGGACAGGGACTCTACGAGCAGTACTTC	CASSPDGQGLYEQYF
TRBV5-1	TRBJ2-1	TRBD1	NA	TGCGCCAGCAGTATGCTCTCAGGGGGCCATCACAATGAGCAGTTCTTC	CASSMLSGGHHNEQFF
TRBV12-5	TRBJ2-6	TRBD1	NA	TGTGCTAGTGGGCGGGACAGGGGGCCCGGGGCCAACGTCCTGACTTTC	CASGRDRGPGANVLTF
TRBV15	TRBJ2-3	NA	NA	TGTGCCACCAGCAGAGGGGGGGCAGATACGCAGTATTTT	CATSRGGADTQYF
TRBV19	TRBJ2-1	NA	NA	TGTGCCAGTAGTGGAACGGACGGGAGCTCCTACAATGAGCAGTTCTTC	CASSGTDGSSYNEQFF
TRBV6-4	TRBJ2-2	TRBD1	NA	TGTGCCAGCAGTCGGGGGACAGGGAACACCGGGGAGCTGTTTTTT	CASSRGTGNTGELFF
TRBV19	TRBJ1-2	NA	NA	TGTGCCAGTACTACAATGGGGGGTAATGGCTACACCTTC	CASTTMGGNGYTF
TRBV10-3	TRBJ2-5	TRBD1	NA	TGTGCCATCAGTGAGTTGGACAGGGCGGGGGAGACCCAGTACTTC	CAISELDRAGETQYF
TRBV11-2	TRBJ2-1	TRBD2	NA	TGTGCCAGCATTCTTGGGACTAGCGGGTACAATGAGCAGTTCTTC	CASILGTSGYNEQFF
TRBV18	TRBJ1-6	TRBD1	NA	TGTGCCAGCTCACCACCGACAGGGGCGGGAAATTCACCCCTCCACTTT	CASSPPTGAGNSPLHF
TRBV9	TRBJ2-1	TRBD2	few	TGTGCCAGCAGCTTACGACTAGCGGGCTACAATGAGCAGTTCTTC	CASSLRLAGYNEQFF
TRBV10-3	TRBJ1-6	NA	NA	TGTGCCATCAGTGAGTCTCAATACCAGGACCTCCACTTT	CAISESQYQDLHF
TRBV4-3	TRBJ2-1	TRBD2	medium-sized	TGCGCCAGCAGTCCCGCGGTAGCGGGCTCCTACAATGAGCAGTTCTTC	CASSPAVAGSYNEQFF
TRBV5-4	TRBJ2-3	NA	NA	TGTGCCAGCAGCTTGGGCGTGGCTAGCACAGATACGCAGTATTTT	CASSLGVASTDTQYF
TRBV7-2	TRBJ2-1	TRBD2	NA	TGTGCCAGCAGCTTGGCTAGCGGGCCTTACAATGAGCAGTTCTTC	CASSLASGPYNEQFF
TRBV10-3	TRBJ2-3	TRBD1	NA	TGTGCCATCAGTGACGCGAGGACAGGCCCCACAGATACGCAGTATTTT	CAISDARTGPTDTQYF
TRBV19	TRBJ1-1	NA	few	TGTGCCAGTAGAGATACAGGGCCTACGACTGAAGCTTTCTTT	CASRDTGPTTEAFF
TRBV5-4	TRBJ2-2	NA	few	TGTGCCAGCAGCTCAAATATTCTCGGGGAGCTGTTTTTT	CASSSNILGELFF
TRBV14	TRBJ2-6	NA	NA	TGTGCCAGCAGCCATCAGAGGGGACGGGTAGCTGGGGCCAACGTCCTGACTTTC	CASSHQRGRVAGANVLTF
TRBV5-1	TRBJ2-3	TRBD2	NA	TGCGCCAGCAGCTTGGTAGCGGGAGCAGATACGCAGTATTTT	CASSLVAGADTQYF
TRBV6-5	TRBJ1-2	TRBD1	NA	TGTGCCAGCAGTTACTCCATCATCGACAGGGGCTATGGCTACACCTTC	CASSYSIIDRGYGYTF
TRBV4-1	TRBJ1-1	NA	NA	TGCGCCAGCAGCCAAGAACCACGGGCGAACACTGAAGCTTTCTTT	CASSQEPRANTEAFF
TRBV5-5	TRBJ2-5	TRBD2	few	TGTGCCAGCAGCTTGGCCTCCCTAGCGGGACAAGAGACCCAGTACTTC	CASSLASLAGQETQYF
TRBV10-3	TRBJ1-5	NA	NA	TGTGCCATCAGGGACACCGGGCAGCCCCAGCATTTT	CAIRDTGQPQHF
TRBV6-5	TRBJ1-2	NA	NA	TGTGCCAGCAGTTTCCAGGGAACAGGGGGCTACACCTTC	CASSFQGTGGYTF